This T cell receptor beta chain stems from a study of control samples from healthy donors and cancer patients. Assay used: immunoSEQ multiplex PCR; TCRdb lists only in-frame clones, some missing. The sample comprises 5,500 to 7,500 clones, approximately 72% of which are singletons, and 7.3% rests with the top ten. The CDR3 length is 16 residues. Germline V lookup: CDR1 SGHTA, CDR2 FQGTGA. The V end was cut by 3 bases, the J end by 5 bases, with 19 bases between. Sequencing was carried out using formalin-fixed, paraffin-embedded tissue. The V call is TRBV7-3, the J call TRBJ2-5, with a weak D call TRBD2 (6 bases). This sequence was found in a male donor with melanoma. The CDR3 here is CASSLGFMRGGETQYF. The CDR3 DNA is TGTGCCAGCAGCTTGGGGTTTATGCGAGGAGGGGAGACCCAGTACTTC.